This TCR beta chain was identified during a study of regulatory T cells in long-lasting Graves disease. In the study overall: To qualify as persistent, Graves' disease required over 5 years of antithyroid drugs with positive TSH receptor antibodies.

This clonotype appeared a few times. The time point here: persistent/refractory GD, antithyroid drugs over 5 years with positive TRAb. The authors made the TCR library using RNA they extracted from PBMCs. As collected, the peripheral blood samples measured 7.5 to 10 milliliters each and went into EDTA tubes. Assembly of TCR beta libraries relied on iRepertoire HTBI primers together with Arm-PCR of CDR3 regions. One entry per CDR3 protein results from TCRdb running MiXCR on the multiplex PCR reads. The sample shows about 430,000 distinct CDR3 sequences, roughly 21% of them seen only once. The TCR originated in a female donor with Graves disease. Here the sequenced sample was peripheral blood mononuclear cells (PBMCs), taken when the disease was refractory, from a patient treated with antithyroid drugs.

The CDR3 DNA reads as TGTGCCAGCAGCATACTTCTAGCGGCGAACACCGGGGAGCTGTTTTTT. Protein sequence: CASSILLAANTGELFF. This chain connects TRBV7-9 to TRBJ2-2; TRBD2 matches at 7 bases. The CDR3 is made up of 16 amino acids. The germline gives CDR1 SEHNR, CDR2 FQNEAQ (reference sequence). Losses at the gene ends were 5 bases for V and 0 bases for J; bases not matched to a gene: 6.